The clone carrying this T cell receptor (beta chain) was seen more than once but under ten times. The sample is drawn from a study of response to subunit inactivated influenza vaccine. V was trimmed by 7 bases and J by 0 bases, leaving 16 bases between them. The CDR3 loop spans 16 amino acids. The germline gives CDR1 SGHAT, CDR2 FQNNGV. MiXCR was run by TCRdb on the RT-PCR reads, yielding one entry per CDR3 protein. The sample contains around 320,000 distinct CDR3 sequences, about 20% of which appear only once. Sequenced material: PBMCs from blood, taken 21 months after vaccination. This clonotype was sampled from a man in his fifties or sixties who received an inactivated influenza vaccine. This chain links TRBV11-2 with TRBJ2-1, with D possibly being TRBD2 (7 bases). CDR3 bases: TGTGCCAGCACCTGGGAGGGGGGGAGCTCCTACAATGAGCAGTTCTTC. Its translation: CASTWEGGSSYNEQFF.